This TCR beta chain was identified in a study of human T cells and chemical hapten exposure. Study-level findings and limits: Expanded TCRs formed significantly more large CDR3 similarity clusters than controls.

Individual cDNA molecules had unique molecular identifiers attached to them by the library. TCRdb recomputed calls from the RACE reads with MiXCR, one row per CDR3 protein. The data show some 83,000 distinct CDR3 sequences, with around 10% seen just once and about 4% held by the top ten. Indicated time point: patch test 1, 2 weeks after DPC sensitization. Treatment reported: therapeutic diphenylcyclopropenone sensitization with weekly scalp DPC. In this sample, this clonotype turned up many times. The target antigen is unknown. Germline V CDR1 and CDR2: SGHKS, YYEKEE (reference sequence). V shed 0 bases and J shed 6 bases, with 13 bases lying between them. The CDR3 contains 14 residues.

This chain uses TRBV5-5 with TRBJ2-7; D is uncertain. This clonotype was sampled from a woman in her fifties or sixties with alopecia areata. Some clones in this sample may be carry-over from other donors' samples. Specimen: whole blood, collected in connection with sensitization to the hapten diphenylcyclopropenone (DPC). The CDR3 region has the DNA TGTGCCAGCAGCTTGGGTGTATCTAGGACCGAGCAGTACTTC. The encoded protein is CASSLGVSRTEQYF.